The 9 T cell receptor beta chains below all came from one sample that was sequenced in a study of CD8 T cells in ankylosing spondylitis. Via MiXCR, TCRdb re-called the 5' RACE reads, giving one row per CDR3 protein. The profile shows about 190,000 distinct CDR3 sequences, approximately 13% of them singletons. The sample consisted of blood, either unsorted or a sorted T cell fraction (not recorded which). The receptor source for this set is a female donor with ankylosing spondylitis or in good health (not recorded which).

This clonotype was found many times. The germline gene is not matched at one end of the junction; a read error may be the cause. The chain links TRBV4-1 to TRBJ2-7; TRBD2 matches at 11 bases. In germline, CDR1 is MGHRA, CDR2 YSYEKL. The CDR3 sequence is 15 residues long. The DNA for the CDR3 is TGTGCCAGCAGCCAAGGACTAGCGGGCTTATACGAGCAGTACTTC. Translating it yields CASSQGLAGLYEQYF.

This clonotype showed up many times. The chain joins TRBV14 to TRBJ1-2; no reliable D call. Germline V gives CDR1 SGHDN, CDR2 FVKESK. V lost 2 bases and J 0 bases, leaving 13 bases between the germline ends. The CDR3 has 16 residues. In DNA, the CDR3 is TGTGCCAGCAGCCAATTCGACGGCATAGCTAACTATGGCTACACCTTC. Translating gives CASSQFDGIANYGYTF.

This clonotype was seen many times. This rearrangement joins TRBV30 to TRBJ1-3; D unclear. V was pared by 2 bases and J by 4 bases, with 6 bases between. Germline loops: CDR1 GTSNPN, CDR2 SVGIG (reference sequence). This CDR3 contains 12 residues. The chain's CDR3 is CAWSFQGNTIYF. The CDR3 DNA is TGTGCCTGGAGTTTCCAGGGAAACACCATATATTTT. Full variable domain (remainder filled in from reference TRBV30 and TRBJ1-3): SQTIHQWPATLVQPVGSPLSLECTVEGTSNPNLYWYRQAAGRGLQLLFYSVGIGQISSEVPQNLSASRPQDRQFILSSKKLLLSDSGFYLCAWSFQGNTIYFGEGSWLTVV.

The J gene is TRBJ2-7, the V gene TRBV12-3 or TRBV12-4, with D possibly being TRBD1 or TRBD2 (6 bases each). Trimming took off 6 bases at V and 6 bases at J, with 18 bases between the two ends. The CDR3 consists of 14 residues. CDR3 residues: CASSNREVQGEQYF. The CDR3, as DNA: TGTGCCAGCAGCAACAGGGAGGTCCAGGGCGAGCAGTACTTC.

In this sample, this clonotype turned up many times. The V call is TRBV20-1, the J call TRBJ2-1; weak D call: TRBD2 (6 bases). Germline V lookup: CDR1 DFQATT, CDR2 SNEGSKA (reference sequence). The length of the CDR3 is 14 residues. V lost 3 bases to trimming and J lost 7 bases, with 16 bases between them. The CDR3: CSARPGLPGNEQFF. The CDR3 DNA reads TGCAGTGCTAGGCCGGGACTTCCGGGGAATGAGCAGTTCTTC.

This clonotype occurred many times. This chain connects TRBV10-3 to TRBJ2-1; TRBD2 agrees at 9 bases. The length of the CDR3 is 16 residues. The germline V gene has CDR1 ENHRY and CDR2 SYGVKD. The V segment lost 3 bases and the J segment 8 bases; nucleotides outside the gene matches: 11. In nucleotides, the CDR3 is TGTGCCATCAGTGATATGGCGGGAGGGCCAGGATATGAGCAGTTCTTC. Protein: CAISDMAGGPGYEQFF.

Only a few counts were recorded for this clonotype. The chain's CDR3 is CASSLRQGTHNEQFF. The DNA of the CDR3 is TGTGCCAGCAGTCTCCGCCAGGGTACCCACAATGAGCAGTTCTTC. V gene TRBV12-3 or TRBV12-4 combines with J gene TRBJ2-1, with D possibly being TRBD1 (5 bases). Deletions cut 5 bases from V and 5 bases from J, with 16 bases between. There are 15 residues in the CDR3.

This chain links TRBV4-1 with TRBJ2-1; tentative D call: TRBD2 (6 bases). The germline V gene encodes CDR1 MGHRA and CDR2 YSYEKL. The V end lost 0 bases, the J end lost 9 bases, and 12 bases lay between the germline ends. This CDR3 region has 14 residues. The chain's CDR3 is CASSQDPGGTEQFF. CDR3 in DNA: TGCGCCAGCAGCCAAGATCCTGGGGGGACTGAGCAGTTCTTC.

This clonotype was seen a handful of times. This sequence joins TRBV7-2 and TRBJ2-7, with D tentatively TRBD2 (6 bases). This CDR3 spans 13 amino acids. Trimming stripped 6 bases from V and 3 bases from J, with 12 bases between. Germline values: CDR1 SGHTA, CDR2 FQGNSA. CDR3 coding DNA: TGTGCCAGCAGGCGGGACCCCAGCTACGAGCAGTACTTC. Its protein is CASRRDPSYEQYF. Using reference TRBV7-2 and TRBJ2-7 for the parts outside the CDR3, the full variable domain is GAGVSQSPSNKVTEKGKDVELRCDPISGHTALYWYRQSLGQGLEFLIYFQGNSAPDKSGLPSDRFSAERTGGSVSTLTIQRTQQEDSAVYLCASRRDPSYEQYFGPGTRLTVT.